This TCR beta chain came from a study of T cell repertoires in cytomegalovirus infection. For this clonotype: No antigen is known for it.

MiXCR was run by TCRdb on the reads, yielding one entry per CDR3 protein. The sample yields about 500,000 distinct CDR3 sequences, roughly a third seen once. Germline CDR1 SGHVS, CDR2 FNYEAQ. The CDR3 loop spans 14 amino acids. Trimming cost V 1 base and J 8 bases, with 12 bases left between them. This TCR was sampled from a human donor in good health (CMV status not recorded). Some clones in this sample may be carry-over from other donors' samples. This specimen consisted of cultured PBMCs, obtained from culture after CMV antigen stimulation. The V and J genes are TRBV7-6 and TRBJ2-1; unclear D gene. The CDR3 loop is CASSLVVSGYEQFF. The CDR3 nucleotides read TGTGCCAGCAGCTTAGTGGTTTCGGGCTATGAGCAGTTCTTC.